A selection of T cell receptor beta chains follows, all from one sample in a study of OX40 agonist ivuxolimab in advanced cancers. Sequencing used immunoSEQ multiplex PCR; TCRdb keeps in-frame clones, though not all of them. The top ten hold around 0.8% of the sample, which has tens of thousands of clones, around 83% seen once. The sample was CD4+ or CD8+ T cells sorted from blood, taken in a trial of the OX40 agonist ivuxolimab. The receptors were sampled from an adult with an advanced solid tumor such as melanoma, head and neck, liver or kidney cancer. CDR3s leave out the opening cysteine and the closing phenylalanine or tryptophan. D genes are given only for firm matches.

D,V,CDR3
-,TRBV7-6,ASSLVGGSDTQY
TRBD2,TRBV10-3,ATNPTSGRENIQY
TRBD2,TRBV5-4,ASSSIGGKSYNEQF
-,TRBV28,ASTPRDTEAF
TRBD1,TRBV6-5,AGRRGQTGELF
-,TRBV28,ASSLSLEQY
TRBD1,TRBV7-2,ASSPPGTATNGYT
-,TRBV9,ASSVEAGEFFPLH
-,TRBV7-2,ASSLPSYEQY
TRBD1,TRBV5-4,ASSLRGIQGKETQY
-,TRBV7-8,ASSLARQVAYNEQF
TRBD1,TRBV4-3,ASSQGGQLNYGYT
-,TRBV21-1,ASSPRTGGAGNEQF
TRBD1,TRBV18,ASSFAGTGPEKLF
TRBD1,TRBV19,ASSIDRDSGNTIY
-,TRBV30,AWSRRGGTDTQY
-,TRBV6-1,ASSEGIAGQTEAF
-,TRBV4-1,ASGGEEAQY
TRBD2,TRBV15,ATSRGGRNTDTQY
-,TRBV7-2,ASSRRQASNTEAF